The rows below give T cell receptor beta chains drawn from one sample of a study of blood T cell repertoires in COVID-19. Using immunoSEQ multiplex PCR, the repertoire was profiled, and TCRdb retains in-frame clones only, with some absent. The sample shows fewer than 80,000 clones, 86% of them seen only once. The sequencing input was peripheral blood. These receptors all come from an older man with COVID-19, enrolled during active disease. Each CDR3 is given with its conserved first and last residue. Each record gives: V gene, J gene, CDR3 protein.

v_call: TRBV28; j_call: TRBJ1-5; cdr3_aa: CASHKASTGRQPQHF
v_call: TRBV24-1; j_call: TRBJ2-5; cdr3_aa: CATSDTGTEQETQYF
v_call: TRBV4-1; j_call: TRBJ1-2; cdr3_aa: CASSQVGPHRGSTYGYTF
v_call: TRBV7-3; j_call: TRBJ1-6; cdr3_aa: CASSFAGGLDSPLHF
v_call: TRBV6-6; j_call: TRBJ2-6; cdr3_aa: CASRPRGMSGANVLTF
v_call: TRBV6-1; j_call: TRBJ2-7; cdr3_aa: CASSEDTYEQYF
v_call: TRBV5-1; j_call: TRBJ2-1; cdr3_aa: CASRSAGRGNEQFF
v_call: TRBV7-8; j_call: TRBJ1-1; cdr3_aa: CASMGGTEAFF
v_call: TRBV9; j_call: TRBJ1-6; cdr3_aa: CASSVAQGDSPLHF
v_call: TRBV29-1; j_call: TRBJ1-2; cdr3_aa: CSVAKDTYGYTF
v_call: TRBV4-3; j_call: TRBJ1-2; cdr3_aa: CASSQAIQGLSYGYTF
v_call: TRBV6-6; j_call: TRBJ2-5; cdr3_aa: CASSYRNRGETQYF
v_call: TRBV4-2; j_call: TRBJ2-7; cdr3_aa: CASSQAAGGLYEQYF
v_call: TRBV7-7; j_call: TRBJ2-2; cdr3_aa: CASSATSGNTGELFF
v_call: TRBV21-1; j_call: TRBJ2-7; cdr3_aa: CASNGGGEQYF
v_call: TRBV4-3; j_call: TRBJ2-7; cdr3_aa: CASSQGRQSYEQYF
v_call: TRBV6-1; j_call: TRBJ2-3; cdr3_aa: CASSEAGLGGAKDTQYF
v_call: TRBV5-8; j_call: TRBJ1-5; cdr3_aa: CASIRGGLSNQPQHF
v_call: TRBV9; j_call: TRBJ1-2; cdr3_aa: CASSQASGSNYGYTF
v_call: TRBV7-9; j_call: TRBJ2-1; cdr3_aa: CASSLSRLASPNEQFF
v_call: TRBV9; j_call: TRBJ2-5; cdr3_aa: CASSVLSGGAGETQYF
v_call: TRBV4-2; j_call: TRBJ1-2; cdr3_aa: CASSQDPQGAWDYGYTF
v_call: TRBV12-3/TRBV12-4; j_call: TRBJ1-2; cdr3_aa: CASRGGQVAGYTF
v_call: TRBV7-9; j_call: TRBJ2-7; cdr3_aa: CASSLGGEGFARGEQYF
v_call: TRBV28; j_call: TRBJ2-7; cdr3_aa: CASSLWTSGTYEQYF
v_call: TRBV7-2; j_call: TRBJ1-2; cdr3_aa: CASSSAFTGPYGYTF
v_call: TRBV2; j_call: TRBJ1-2; cdr3_aa: CASSSQGRYGYTF
v_call: TRBV6-5; j_call: TRBJ1-3; cdr3_aa: CASSLGHFSGNTIYF
v_call: TRBV9; j_call: TRBJ2-1; cdr3_aa: CASSAGGTSSYNEQFF
v_call: TRBV6-5; j_call: TRBJ1-2; cdr3_aa: CASSLAGPRTF
v_call: TRBV2; j_call: TRBJ2-5; cdr3_aa: CASSGTRETQYF
v_call: TRBV7-2; j_call: TRBJ1-5; cdr3_aa: CASRLDRDQPQHF
v_call: TRBV7-8; j_call: TRBJ2-7; cdr3_aa: CASSLGPGFIYEQYF
v_call: TRBV9; j_call: TRBJ1-1; cdr3_aa: CASSLQGMNTEAFF
v_call: TRBV27; j_call: TRBJ2-7; cdr3_aa: CASSPSEHLYEQYF
v_call: TRBV18; j_call: TRBJ1-5; cdr3_aa: CASSPLQNQPQHF
v_call: TRBV10-2; j_call: TRBJ1-1; cdr3_aa: CASTAGGRTEAFF
v_call: TRBV2; j_call: TRBJ2-1; cdr3_aa: CAMQKRGGEQFF